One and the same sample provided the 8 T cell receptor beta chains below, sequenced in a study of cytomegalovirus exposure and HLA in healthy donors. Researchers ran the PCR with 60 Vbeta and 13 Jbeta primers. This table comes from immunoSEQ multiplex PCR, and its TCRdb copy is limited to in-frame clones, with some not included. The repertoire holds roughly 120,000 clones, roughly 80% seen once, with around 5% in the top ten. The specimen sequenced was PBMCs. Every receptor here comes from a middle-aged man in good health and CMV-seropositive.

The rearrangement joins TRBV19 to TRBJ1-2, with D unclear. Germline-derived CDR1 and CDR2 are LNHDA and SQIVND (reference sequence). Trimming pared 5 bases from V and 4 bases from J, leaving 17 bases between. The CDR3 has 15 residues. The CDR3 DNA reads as TGTGCCAGTAGTCCCCGCGGAGGTCTGAGCTATGGCTACACCTTC. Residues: CASSPRGGLSYGYTF.

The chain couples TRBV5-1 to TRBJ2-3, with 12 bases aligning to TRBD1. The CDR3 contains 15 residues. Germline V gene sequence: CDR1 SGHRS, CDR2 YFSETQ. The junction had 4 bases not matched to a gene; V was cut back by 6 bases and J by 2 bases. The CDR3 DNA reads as TGCGCCAGCACGCCGGGACAGGGGGCCACAGATACGCAGTATTTT. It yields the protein CASTPGQGATDTQYF.

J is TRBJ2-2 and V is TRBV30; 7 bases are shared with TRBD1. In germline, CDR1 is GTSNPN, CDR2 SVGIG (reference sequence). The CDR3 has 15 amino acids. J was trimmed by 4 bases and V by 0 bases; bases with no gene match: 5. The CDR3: CAWSVATGSTGELFF. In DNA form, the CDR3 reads TGTGCCTGGAGTGTGGCGACAGGGAGCACCGGGGAGCTGTTTTTT.

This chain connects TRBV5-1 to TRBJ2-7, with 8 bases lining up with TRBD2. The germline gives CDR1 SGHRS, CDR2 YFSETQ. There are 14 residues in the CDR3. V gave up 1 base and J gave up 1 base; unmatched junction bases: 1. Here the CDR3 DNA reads TGCGCCAGCAGCTTGAGCGGGGGATCCTACGAGCAGTACTTC. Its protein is CASSLSGGSYEQYF.

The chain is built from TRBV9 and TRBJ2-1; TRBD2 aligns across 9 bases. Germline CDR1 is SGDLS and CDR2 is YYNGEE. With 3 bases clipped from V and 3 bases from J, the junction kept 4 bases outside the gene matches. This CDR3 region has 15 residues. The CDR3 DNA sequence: TGTGCCAGCAGCGACAGCGGGGGGATCTACAATGAGCAGTTCTTC. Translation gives CASSDSGGIYNEQFF.

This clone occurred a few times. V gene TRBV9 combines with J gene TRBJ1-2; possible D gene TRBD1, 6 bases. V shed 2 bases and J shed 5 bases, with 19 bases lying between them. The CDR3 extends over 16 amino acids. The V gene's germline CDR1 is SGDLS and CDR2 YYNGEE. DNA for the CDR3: TGTGCCAGCAGCGTCGGAGGGGGGGCGCTTGGGTATGGCTACACCTTC. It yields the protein CASSVGGGALGYGYTF. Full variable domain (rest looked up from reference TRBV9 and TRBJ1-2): DSGVTQTPKHLITATGQRVTLRCSPRSGDLSVYWYQQSLDQGLQFLIQYYNGEERAKGNILERFSAQQFPDLHSELNLSSLELGDSALYFCASSVGGGALGYGYTFGSGTRLTVV.

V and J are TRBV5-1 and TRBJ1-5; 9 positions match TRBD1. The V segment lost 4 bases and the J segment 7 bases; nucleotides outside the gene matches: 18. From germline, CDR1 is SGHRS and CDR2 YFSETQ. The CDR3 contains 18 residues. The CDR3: CASSPGTGTGYSVQPQHF. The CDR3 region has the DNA TGCGCCAGCAGCCCCGGCACTGGGACAGGGTATTCGGTACAGCCCCAGCATTTT. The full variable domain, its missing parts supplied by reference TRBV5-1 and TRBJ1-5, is KAGVTQTPRYLIKTRGQQVTLSCSPISGHRSVSWYQQTPGQGLQFLFEYFSETQRNKGNFPGRFSGRQFSNSRSEMNVSTLELGDSALYLCASSPGTGTGYSVQPQHFGDGTRLSIL.

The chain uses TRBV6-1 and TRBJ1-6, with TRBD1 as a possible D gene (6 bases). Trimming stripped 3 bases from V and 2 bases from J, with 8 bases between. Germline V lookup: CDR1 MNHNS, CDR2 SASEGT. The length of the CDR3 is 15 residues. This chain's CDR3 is CASSEWGPYNSPLHF. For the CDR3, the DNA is TGTGCCAGCAGTGAGTGGGGGCCCTATAATTCACCCCTCCACTTT.